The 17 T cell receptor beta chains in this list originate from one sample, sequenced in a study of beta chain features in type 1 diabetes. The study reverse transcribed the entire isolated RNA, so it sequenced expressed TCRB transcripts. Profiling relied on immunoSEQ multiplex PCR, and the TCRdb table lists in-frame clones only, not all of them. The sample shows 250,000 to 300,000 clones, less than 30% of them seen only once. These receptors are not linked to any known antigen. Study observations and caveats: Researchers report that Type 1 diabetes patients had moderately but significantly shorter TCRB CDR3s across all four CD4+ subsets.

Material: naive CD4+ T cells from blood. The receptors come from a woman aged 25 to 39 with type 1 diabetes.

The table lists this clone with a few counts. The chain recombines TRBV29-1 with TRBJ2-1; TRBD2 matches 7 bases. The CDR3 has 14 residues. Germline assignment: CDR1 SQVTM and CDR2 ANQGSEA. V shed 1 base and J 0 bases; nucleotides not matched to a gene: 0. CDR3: CSVEGGSSYNEQFF. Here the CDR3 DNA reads TGCAGCGTTGAAGGCGGGAGCTCCTACAATGAGCAGTTCTTC.

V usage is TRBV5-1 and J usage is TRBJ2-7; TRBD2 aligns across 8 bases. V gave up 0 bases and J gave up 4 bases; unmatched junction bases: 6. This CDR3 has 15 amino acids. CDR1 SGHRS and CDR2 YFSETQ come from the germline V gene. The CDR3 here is CASSLDPGGPYEQYF. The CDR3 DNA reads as TGCGCCAGCAGCTTGGACCCGGGAGGGCCGTACGAGCAGTACTTC.

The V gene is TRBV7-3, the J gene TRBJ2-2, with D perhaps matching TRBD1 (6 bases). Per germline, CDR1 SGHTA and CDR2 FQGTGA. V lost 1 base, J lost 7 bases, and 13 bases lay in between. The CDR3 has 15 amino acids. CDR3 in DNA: TGTGCCAGCAGCTTAAATAGGCCGACAGGCGGGGAGCTGTTTTTT. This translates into CASSLNRPTGGELFF. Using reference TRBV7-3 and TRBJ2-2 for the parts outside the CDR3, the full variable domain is GAGVSQTPSNKVTEKGKYVELRCDPISGHTALYWYRQSLGQGPEFLIYFQGTGAADDSGLPNDRFFAVRPEGSVSTLKIQRTERGDSAVYLCASSLNRPTGGELFFGEGSRLTVL.

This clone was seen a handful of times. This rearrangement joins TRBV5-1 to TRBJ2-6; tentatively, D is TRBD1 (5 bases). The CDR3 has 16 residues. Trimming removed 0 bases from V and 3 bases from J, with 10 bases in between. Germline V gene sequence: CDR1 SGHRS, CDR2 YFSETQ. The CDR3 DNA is TGCGCCAGCAGCTTGGACCAGGGTGATGGGGCCAACGTCCTGACTTTC. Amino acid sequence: CASSLDQGDGANVLTF.

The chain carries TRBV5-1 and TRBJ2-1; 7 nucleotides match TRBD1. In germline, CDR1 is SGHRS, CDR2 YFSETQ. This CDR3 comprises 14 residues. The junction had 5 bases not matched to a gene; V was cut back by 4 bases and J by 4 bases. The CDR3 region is CASSEGQSYNEQFF. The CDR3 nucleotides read TGCGCCAGCAGCGAGGGACAGAGTTACAATGAGCAGTTCTTC.

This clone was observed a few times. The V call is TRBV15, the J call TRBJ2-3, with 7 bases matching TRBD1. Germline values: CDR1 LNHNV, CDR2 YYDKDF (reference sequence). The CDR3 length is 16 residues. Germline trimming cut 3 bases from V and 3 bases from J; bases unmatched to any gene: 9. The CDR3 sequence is CATSRLRDRRTDTQYF. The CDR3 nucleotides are TGTGCCACCAGCAGGCTACGGGACAGAAGGACAGATACGCAGTATTTT.

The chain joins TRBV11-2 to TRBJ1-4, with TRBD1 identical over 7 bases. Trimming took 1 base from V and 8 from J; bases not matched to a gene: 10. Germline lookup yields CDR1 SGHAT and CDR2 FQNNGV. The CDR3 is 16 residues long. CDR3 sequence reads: CASSLGTGSGAEKLFF. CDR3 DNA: TGTGCCAGCAGCTTAGGGACAGGCTCCGGAGCCGAAAAACTGTTTTTT.

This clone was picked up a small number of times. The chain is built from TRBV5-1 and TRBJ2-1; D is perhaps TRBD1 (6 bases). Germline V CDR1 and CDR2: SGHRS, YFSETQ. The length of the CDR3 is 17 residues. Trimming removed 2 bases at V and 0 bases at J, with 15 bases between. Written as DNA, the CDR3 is TGCGCCAGCAGCTTTCCGCGACAGGTACTCTCCTACAATGAGCAGTTCTTC. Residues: CASSFPRQVLSYNEQFF. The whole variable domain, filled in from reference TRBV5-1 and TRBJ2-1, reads KAGVTQTPRYLIKTRGQQVTLSCSPISGHRSVSWYQQTPGQGLQFLFEYFSETQRNKGNFPGRFSGRQFSNSRSEMNVSTLELGDSALYLCASSFPRQVLSYNEQFFGPGTRLTVL.

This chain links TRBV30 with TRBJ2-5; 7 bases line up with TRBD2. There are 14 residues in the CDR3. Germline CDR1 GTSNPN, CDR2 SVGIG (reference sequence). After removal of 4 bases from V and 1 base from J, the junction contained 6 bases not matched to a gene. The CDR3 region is CAWTSGLIQETQYF. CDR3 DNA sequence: TGTGCCTGGACCTCGGGACTAATCCAAGAGACCCAGTACTTC.

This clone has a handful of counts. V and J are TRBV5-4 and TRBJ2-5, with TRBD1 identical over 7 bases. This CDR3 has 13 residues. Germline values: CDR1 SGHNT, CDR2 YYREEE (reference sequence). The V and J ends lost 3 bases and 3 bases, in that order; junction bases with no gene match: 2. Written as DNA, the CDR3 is TGTGCCAGCAGCTCGGACAGGAAAGAGACCCAGTACTTC. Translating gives CASSSDRKETQYF. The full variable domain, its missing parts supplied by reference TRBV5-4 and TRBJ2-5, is ETGVTQSPTHLIKTRGQQVTLRCSSQSGHNTVSWYQQALGQGPQFIFQYYREEENGRGNFPPRFSGLQFPNYSSELNVNALELDDSALYLCASSSDRKETQYFGPGTRLLVL.

The CDR3 loop is CASSEQGYGYTF. The CDR3 nucleotides read TGTGCCAGCAGTGAACAGGGCTATGGCTACACCTTC. This sequence joins TRBV25-1 and TRBJ1-2; tentative D call: TRBD1 (5 bases). The germline CDR1 and CDR2 sequences are MGHDK and SYGVNS. The CDR3 is made up of 12 amino acids. Trimming removed 2 bases from V and 4 bases from J, with 5 bases in between.

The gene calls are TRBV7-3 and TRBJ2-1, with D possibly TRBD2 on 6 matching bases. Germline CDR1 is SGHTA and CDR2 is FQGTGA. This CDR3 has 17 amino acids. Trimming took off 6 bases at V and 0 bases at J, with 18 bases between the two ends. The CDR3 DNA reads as TGTGCCAGCAGGCCCGGGGGAGCGCGAATCTCCTACAATGAGCAGTTCTTC. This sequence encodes CASRPGGARISYNEQFF. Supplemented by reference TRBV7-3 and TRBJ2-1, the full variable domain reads GAGVSQTPSNKVTEKGKYVELRCDPISGHTALYWYRQSLGQGPEFLIYFQGTGAADDSGLPNDRFFAVRPEGSVSTLKIQRTERGDSAVYLCASRPGGARISYNEQFFGPGTRLTVL.

The CDR3, as DNA: TGTGCCAGCAGGACAGGGGGGGATCAGCCCCAGCATTTT. Translating it yields CASRTGGDQPQHF. V usage is TRBV21-1 and J usage is TRBJ1-5; no DNA check was done on the table's D call, TRBD1. TRBV21-1 is a pseudogene. This CDR3 contains 13 residues.

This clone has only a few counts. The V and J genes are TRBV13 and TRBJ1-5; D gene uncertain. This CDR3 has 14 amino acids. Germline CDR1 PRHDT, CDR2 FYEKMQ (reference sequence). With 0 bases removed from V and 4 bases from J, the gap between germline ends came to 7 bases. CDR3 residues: CASSLGADNQPQHF. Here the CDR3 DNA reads TGTGCCAGCAGCTTAGGGGCAGATAATCAGCCCCAGCATTTT.

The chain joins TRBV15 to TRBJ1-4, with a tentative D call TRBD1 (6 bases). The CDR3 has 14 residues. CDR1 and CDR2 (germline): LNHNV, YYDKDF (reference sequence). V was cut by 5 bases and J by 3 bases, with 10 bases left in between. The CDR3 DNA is TGTGCCACCAGCCTACAGGGACCTAATGAAAAACTGTTTTTT. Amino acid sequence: CATSLQGPNEKLFF.

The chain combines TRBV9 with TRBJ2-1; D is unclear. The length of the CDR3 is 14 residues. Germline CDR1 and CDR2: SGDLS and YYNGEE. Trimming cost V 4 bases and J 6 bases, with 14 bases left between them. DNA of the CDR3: TGTGCCAGCAGCCTTCTTGGGCAGCTCAATGAGCAGTTCTTC. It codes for CASSLLGQLNEQFF.

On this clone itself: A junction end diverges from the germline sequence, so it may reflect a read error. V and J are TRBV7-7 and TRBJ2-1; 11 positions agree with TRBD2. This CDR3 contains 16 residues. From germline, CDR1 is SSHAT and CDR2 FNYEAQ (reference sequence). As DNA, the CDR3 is TGTGCTAGCAGCTTAGGAACTAGCGGGAGTTTGGATGAGCAGTTCTTC. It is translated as CASSLGTSGSLDEQFF.